The 12 T cell receptor beta chains given below trace back to one sample, sequenced in a study of patients and donors after allogeneic stem cell transplantation. A single record per CDR3 protein comes from TCRdb applying MiXCR to the RT-PCR reads. The sample consists of over 350 distinct CDR3 sequences, around 1.2% of them appearing once. The source material was blood, either unsorted or a sorted T cell fraction (not recorded which). The origin of the receptors is a human donor who was either an allogeneic HSCT recipient or a stem cell or donor lymphocyte infusion donor (not recorded which). It is not recorded whose cells these are; they may come from a transplant donor.

By share of the sample, this clonotype is hyperexpanded (1% or more). The rearrangement links TRBV19 to TRBJ2-1; no definite D call. Germline loops: CDR1 LNHDA, CDR2 SQIVND (reference sequence). Trimming cost V 8 bases and J 7 bases, with 12 bases left between them. The CDR3 is 12 residues long. The CDR3, as DNA: TGTGCCAGTTCCCACCTCGGGAATGAGCAGTTCTTC. Translated: CASSHLGNEQFF.

This clonotype is judged large. This chain links TRBV5-1 with TRBJ1-6; D remains ambiguous. The CDR3 is made up of 13 amino acids. With 0 bases removed from V and 9 bases from J, the gap between germline ends came to 7 bases. CDR1 is SGHRS, CDR2 YFSETQ, per germline. The CDR3 protein is CASSLDLGSPLHF. CDR3 bases: TGCGCCAGCAGCTTGGACCTGGGTTCACCCCTCCACTTT. Full variable domain (rest looked up from reference TRBV5-1 and TRBJ1-6): KAGVTQTPRYLIKTRGQQVTLSCSPISGHRSVSWYQQTPGQGLQFLFEYFSETQRNKGNFPGRFSGRQFSNSRSEMNVSTLELGDSALYLCASSLDLGSPLHFGNGTRLTVT.

This clonotype is judged large. The gene calls are TRBV9 and TRBJ2-1, with 7 bases identical to TRBD2. V was clipped by 4 bases and J by 7 bases; unmatched bases: 11. The CDR3 loop spans 15 amino acids. Looked up from germline, CDR1 is SGDLS and CDR2 is YYNGEE. Written as DNA, the CDR3 is TGTGCCAGCAGCCTCGCGGGGACTATCGGGAATGAGCAGTTCTTC. Translation: CASSLAGTIGNEQFF. The complete variable domain, with remaining parts taken from reference TRBV9 and TRBJ2-1, reads DSGVTQTPKHLITATGQRVTLRCSPRSGDLSVYWYQQSLDQGLQFLIQYYNGEERAKGNILERFSAQQFPDLHSELNLSSLELGDSALYFCASSLAGTIGNEQFFGPGTRLTVL.

Within the sample, this clonotype is large (0.1 to 1%). The CDR3: CAWSYSGGADTQYF. In DNA form, the CDR3 reads TGTGCCTGGAGTTATAGCGGGGGGGCAGATACGCAGTATTTT. The gene calls are TRBV30 and TRBJ2-3; 11 bases line up with TRBD2. Trimming cost V 2 bases and J 4 bases; bases outside gene matches: 2. Germline CDR1 reads GTSNPN; CDR2 reads SVGIG (reference sequence). The CDR3 has 14 residues. Full variable domain (rest looked up from reference TRBV30 and TRBJ2-3): SQTIHQWPATLVQPVGSPLSLECTVEGTSNPNLYWYRQAAGRGLQLLFYSVGIGQISSEVPQNLSASRPQDRQFILSSKKLLLSDSGFYLCAWSYSGGADTQYFGPGTRLTVL.

This clonotype is labeled large. The chain uses TRBV11-2 and TRBJ2-2; 7 bases map to TRBD1. This CDR3 comprises 19 residues. CDR1 SGHAT and CDR2 FQNNGV come from the germline V gene. With V trimmed by 0 bases and J by 6 bases, 16 bases remained unmatched. In DNA, the CDR3 is TGTGCCAGCAGCTTAGATCTTAACAGGGGACAAACCCTACCCGGGGAGCTGTTTTTT. This codes for CASSLDLNRGQTLPGELFF.

This clonotype is categorized as large. This sequence joins TRBV30 and TRBJ2-3; 13 bases line up with TRBD2. CDR1 and CDR2 (germline): GTSNPN, SVGIG (reference sequence). The CDR3 contains 17 residues. V dropped 3 bases and J dropped 2; count of bases not matched to a gene: 8. The CDR3 region is CAWSRLAGGRHTDTQYF. CDR3 sequence (DNA): TGTGCCTGGAGCCGACTAGCGGGGGGCCGGCACACAGATACGCAGTATTTT.

This clonotype is classed as large. The chain is built from TRBV10-3 and TRBJ2-1; a possible D gene is TRBD1 (5 bases). Trimming stripped 5 bases from V and 6 bases from J, with 20 bases between. Germline values: CDR1 ENHRY, CDR2 SYGVKD. The CDR3 is made up of 16 amino acids. The CDR3 sequence: CAISIRDSTSVNEQFF. For the CDR3, the DNA is TGTGCCATCAGTATCAGAGACAGCACCTCGGTCAATGAGCAGTTCTTC.

By sample share, this clonotype is large. The chain recombines TRBV20-1 with TRBJ2-3; 13 bases align to TRBD2. The length of the CDR3 is 16 residues. CDR1 is DFQATT, CDR2 SNEGSKA, per germline (reference sequence). J gave up 2 bases and V 3 bases, and 5 bases lay outside the gene matches. The CDR3 coding sequence is TGCAGTGCTAGGTTCGGACTAGCGGGAGTCACAGATACGCAGTATTTT. It yields the protein CSARFGLAGVTDTQYF.

In its sample, this clonotype ranks as large. This chain links TRBV13 with TRBJ2-7; maybe TRBD1 (5 bases). Trimming removed 6 bases from V and 3 bases from J, with 15 bases in between. The CDR3 is made up of 14 amino acids. Germline values: CDR1 PRHDT, CDR2 FYEKMQ (reference sequence). The CDR3: CASSRQLQGYEQYF. CDR3 nucleotide sequence: TGTGCCAGCAGTCGCCAACTTCAGGGCTACGAGCAGTACTTC.

This clonotype was recorded a few times. The chain joins TRBV6-1 to TRBJ1-5, with 7 bases matching TRBD1. Germline loops: CDR1 MNHNS, CDR2 SASEGT. The length of the CDR3 is 16 residues. V trimming: 1 base; J trimming: 6 bases; junction bases outside the gene matches: 9. The CDR3: CASSEVGLQGGQPQHF. The DNA for the CDR3 is TGTGCCAGCAGTGAAGTTGGTTTGCAGGGGGGTCAGCCCCAGCATTTT.

This clonotype is deemed large (0.1 to 1%). The J gene is TRBJ2-7, the V gene TRBV7-3, with D unclear. The CDR3 has 14 residues. Germline CDR1 reads SGHTA; CDR2 reads FQGTGA. Trimming took off 2 bases at V and 5 bases at J, with 13 bases between the two ends. CDR3 DNA: TGTGCCAGCAGCTTAGTAGGACCTACGGACGAGCAGTACTTC. Protein sequence: CASSLVGPTDEQYF. The full variable domain, completed using reference TRBV7-3 and TRBJ2-7, is GAGVSQTPSNKVTEKGKYVELRCDPISGHTALYWYRQSLGQGPEFLIYFQGTGAADDSGLPNDRFFAVRPEGSVSTLKIQRTERGDSAVYLCASSLVGPTDEQYFGPGTRLTVT.

This clonotype is medium-sized within its sample. J is TRBJ2-1 and V is TRBV4-2; D is perhaps TRBD1 (5 bases). Germline CDR1 is LGHNA and CDR2 is YNFKEQ. Trimming shortened V by 1 base and J by 10 bases, and 11 bases separated the two germline ends. This CDR3 has 13 residues. The CDR3 DNA reads TGTGCCAGCAGCCAAGTAGTGGGGCGAGAGCAGTTCTTC. Amino acids: CASSQVVGREQFF.